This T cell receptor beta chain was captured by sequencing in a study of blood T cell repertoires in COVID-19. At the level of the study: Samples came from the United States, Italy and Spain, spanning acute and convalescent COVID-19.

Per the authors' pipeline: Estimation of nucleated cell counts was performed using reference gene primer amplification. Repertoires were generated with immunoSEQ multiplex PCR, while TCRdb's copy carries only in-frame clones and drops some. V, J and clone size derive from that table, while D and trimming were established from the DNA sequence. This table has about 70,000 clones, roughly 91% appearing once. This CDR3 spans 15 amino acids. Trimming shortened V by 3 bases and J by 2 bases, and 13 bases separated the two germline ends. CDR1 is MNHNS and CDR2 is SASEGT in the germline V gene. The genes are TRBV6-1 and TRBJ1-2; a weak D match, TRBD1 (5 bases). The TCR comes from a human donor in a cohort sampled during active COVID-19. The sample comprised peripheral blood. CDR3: CASSEGPGGNYGYTF. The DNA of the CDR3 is TGTGCCAGCAGTGAGGGCCCGGGGGGGAACTATGGCTACACCTTC.